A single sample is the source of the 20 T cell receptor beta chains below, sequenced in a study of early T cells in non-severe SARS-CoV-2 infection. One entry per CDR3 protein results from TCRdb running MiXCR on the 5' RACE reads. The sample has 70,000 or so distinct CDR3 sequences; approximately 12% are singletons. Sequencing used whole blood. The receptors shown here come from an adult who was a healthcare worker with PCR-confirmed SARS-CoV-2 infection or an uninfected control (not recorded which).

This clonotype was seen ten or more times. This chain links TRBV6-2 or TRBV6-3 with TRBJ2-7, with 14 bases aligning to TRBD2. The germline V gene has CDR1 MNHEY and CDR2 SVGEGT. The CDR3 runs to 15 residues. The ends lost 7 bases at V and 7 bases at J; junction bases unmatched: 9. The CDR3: CASTPTSGGAGEQYF. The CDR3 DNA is TGTGCCAGCACCCCGACTAGCGGGGGGGCGGGGGAGCAGTACTTC.

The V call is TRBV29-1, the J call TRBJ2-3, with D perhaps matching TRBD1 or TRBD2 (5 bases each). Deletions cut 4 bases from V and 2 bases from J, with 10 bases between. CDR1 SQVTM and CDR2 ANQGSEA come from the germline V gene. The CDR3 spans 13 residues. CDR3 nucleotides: TGCAGCGTTGCGGGACCTGCCACAGATACGCAGTATTTT. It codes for CSVAGPATDTQYF.

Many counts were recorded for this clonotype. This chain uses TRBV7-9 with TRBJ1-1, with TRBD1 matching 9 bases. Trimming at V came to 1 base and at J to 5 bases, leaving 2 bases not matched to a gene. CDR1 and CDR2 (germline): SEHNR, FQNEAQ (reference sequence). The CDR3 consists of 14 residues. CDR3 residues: CASSLGTGDTEAFF. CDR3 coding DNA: TGTGCCAGCAGCTTAGGGACAGGGGATACTGAAGCTTTCTTT. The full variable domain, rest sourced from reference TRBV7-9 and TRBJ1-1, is DTGVSQNPRHKITKRGQNVTFRCDPISEHNRLYWYRQTLGQGPEFLTYFQNEAQLEKSRLLSDRFSAERPKGSFSTLEIQRTEQGDSAMYLCASSLGTGDTEAFFGQGTRLTVV.

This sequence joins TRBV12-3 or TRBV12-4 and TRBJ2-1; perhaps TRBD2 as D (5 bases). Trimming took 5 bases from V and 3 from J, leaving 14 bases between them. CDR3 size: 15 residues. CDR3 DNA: TGTGCCAGCAGTGCTGGGGAGCGGAACTACAATGAGCAGTTCTTC. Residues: CASSAGERNYNEQFF.

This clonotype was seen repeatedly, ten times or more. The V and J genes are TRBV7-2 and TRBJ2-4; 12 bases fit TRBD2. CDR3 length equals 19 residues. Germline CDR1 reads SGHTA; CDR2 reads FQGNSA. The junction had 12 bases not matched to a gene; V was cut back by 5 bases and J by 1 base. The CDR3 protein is CASSQQSTSGGLAKNIQYF. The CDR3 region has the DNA TGTGCCAGCAGCCAGCAGTCAACTAGCGGGGGGCTGGCCAAAAACATTCAGTACTTC.

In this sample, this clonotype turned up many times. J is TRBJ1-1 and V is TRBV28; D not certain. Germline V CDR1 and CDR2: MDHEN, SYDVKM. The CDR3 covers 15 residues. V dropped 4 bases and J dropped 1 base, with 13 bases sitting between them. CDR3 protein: CASSSHRRRNTEAFF. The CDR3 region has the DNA TGTGCCAGCAGTTCCCACCGGAGGAGGAACACTGAAGCTTTCTTT.

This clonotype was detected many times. DNA for the CDR3: TGTGCCAGCAGTGAGATAGCGGGGGAGACCCAGTACTTC. Its translation: CASSEIAGETQYF. The chain recombines TRBV12-3 or TRBV12-4 with TRBJ2-5, with TRBD2 matching over 8 bases. Trimming took 5 bases from V and 5 from J; bases not matched to a gene: 4. The CDR3 loop spans 13 amino acids.

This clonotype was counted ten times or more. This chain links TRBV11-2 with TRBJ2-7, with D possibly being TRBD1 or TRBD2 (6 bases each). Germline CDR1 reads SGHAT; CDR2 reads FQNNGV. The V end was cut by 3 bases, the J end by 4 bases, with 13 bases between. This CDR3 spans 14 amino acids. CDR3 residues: CASSFGGPMYEQYF. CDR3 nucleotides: TGTGCCAGCAGCTTTGGGGGGCCGATGTACGAGCAGTACTTC.

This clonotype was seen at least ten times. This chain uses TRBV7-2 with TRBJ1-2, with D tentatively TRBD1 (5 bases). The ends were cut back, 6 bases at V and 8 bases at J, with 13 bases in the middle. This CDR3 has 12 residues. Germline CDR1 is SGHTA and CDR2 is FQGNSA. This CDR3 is CASRSGAKGYTF. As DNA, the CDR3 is TGTGCCAGCAGGTCTGGGGCGAAAGGCTACACCTTC.

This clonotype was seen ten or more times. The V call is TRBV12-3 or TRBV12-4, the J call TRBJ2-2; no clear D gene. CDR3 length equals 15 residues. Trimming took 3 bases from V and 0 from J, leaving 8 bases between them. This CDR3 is CASSFGGSNTGELFF. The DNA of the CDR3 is TGTGCCAGCAGTTTCGGCGGATCGAACACCGGGGAGCTGTTTTTT.

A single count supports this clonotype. This CDR3 is CASSSSGGYNEQFF. The CDR3 DNA follows: TGTGCCAGCAGTTCCAGCGGGGGTTACAATGAGCAGTTCTTC. The chain combines TRBV6-2 or TRBV6-3 with TRBJ2-1, with TRBD2 matching 8 bases. Per germline, CDR1 MNHEY and CDR2 SVGEGT. The V segment lost 4 bases and the J segment 4 bases; nucleotides outside the gene matches: 3. The CDR3 is 14 amino acids.

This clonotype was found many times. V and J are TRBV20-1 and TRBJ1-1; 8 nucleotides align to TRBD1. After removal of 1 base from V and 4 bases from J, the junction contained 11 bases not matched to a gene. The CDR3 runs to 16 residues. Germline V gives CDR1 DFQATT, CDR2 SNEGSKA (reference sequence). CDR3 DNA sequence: TGCAGTGCTAGAGGTCCGGGACAGGTGGGGTTCACTGAAGCTTTCTTT. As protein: CSARGPGQVGFTEAFF.

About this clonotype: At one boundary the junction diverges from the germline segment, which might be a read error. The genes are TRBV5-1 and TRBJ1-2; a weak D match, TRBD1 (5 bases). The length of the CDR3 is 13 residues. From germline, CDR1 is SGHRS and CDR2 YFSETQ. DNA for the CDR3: TGCGCCAGCAGCCAAGACAGAAACTATGGCTACGCCTTC. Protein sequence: CASSQDRNYGYAF.

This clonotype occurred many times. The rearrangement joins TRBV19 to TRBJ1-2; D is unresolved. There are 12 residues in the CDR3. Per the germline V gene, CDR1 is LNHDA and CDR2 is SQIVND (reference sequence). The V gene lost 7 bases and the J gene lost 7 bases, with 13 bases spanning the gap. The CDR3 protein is CASTSKFRGYTF. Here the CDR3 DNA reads TGTGCCAGTACTTCGAAGTTCCGTGGCTACACCTTC.

The CDR3 coding sequence is TGTGCCAGCAGCTTTACACAGGGGACGTCTTACTTC. This translates into CASSFTQGTSYF. This chain connects TRBV7-9 to TRBJ2-7, with TRBD1 matching over 7 bases. The CDR3 is made up of 12 amino acids. Germline V gene sequence: CDR1 SEHNR, CDR2 FQNEAQ (reference sequence). Germline trimming cut 3 bases from V and 13 bases from J; bases unmatched to any gene: 9.

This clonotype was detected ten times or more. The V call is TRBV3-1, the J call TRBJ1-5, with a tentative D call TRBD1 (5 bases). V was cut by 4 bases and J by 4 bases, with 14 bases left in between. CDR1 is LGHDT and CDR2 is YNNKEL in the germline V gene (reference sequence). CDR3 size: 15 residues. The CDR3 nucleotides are TGTGCCAGCAGCCCAAGCCATGGGGCGAATCAGCCCCAGCATTTT. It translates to CASSPSHGANQPQHF.

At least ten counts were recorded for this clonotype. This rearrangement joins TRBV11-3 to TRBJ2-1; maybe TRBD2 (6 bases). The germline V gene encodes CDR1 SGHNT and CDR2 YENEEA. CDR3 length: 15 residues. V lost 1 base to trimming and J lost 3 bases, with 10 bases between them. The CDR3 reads CASSLGGSGYNEQFF. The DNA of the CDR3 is TGTGCCAGCAGCTTAGGCGGTAGCGGCTACAATGAGCAGTTCTTC.

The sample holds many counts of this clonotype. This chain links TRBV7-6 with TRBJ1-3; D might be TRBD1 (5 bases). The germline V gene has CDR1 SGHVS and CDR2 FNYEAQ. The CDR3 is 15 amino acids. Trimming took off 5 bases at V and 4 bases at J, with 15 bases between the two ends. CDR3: CASSTSGMEGNTIYF. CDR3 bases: TGTGCCAGCAGCACTTCAGGGATGGAGGGAAACACCATATATTTT.

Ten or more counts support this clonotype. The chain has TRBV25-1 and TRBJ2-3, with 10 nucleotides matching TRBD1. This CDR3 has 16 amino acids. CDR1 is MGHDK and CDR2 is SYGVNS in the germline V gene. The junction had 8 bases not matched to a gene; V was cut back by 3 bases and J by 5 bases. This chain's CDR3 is CASSEDRGIKGDTQYF. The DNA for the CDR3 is TGTGCCAGCAGTGAGGACAGGGGGATTAAGGGAGATACGCAGTATTTT.

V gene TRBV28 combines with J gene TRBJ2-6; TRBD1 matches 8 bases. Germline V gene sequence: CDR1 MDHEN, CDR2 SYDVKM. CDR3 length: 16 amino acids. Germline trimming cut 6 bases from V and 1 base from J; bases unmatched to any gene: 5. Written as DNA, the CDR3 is TGTGCCAGCAGCCTCGGGACAGGATCTGGGGCCAACGTCCTGACTTTC. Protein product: CASSLGTGSGANVLTF.